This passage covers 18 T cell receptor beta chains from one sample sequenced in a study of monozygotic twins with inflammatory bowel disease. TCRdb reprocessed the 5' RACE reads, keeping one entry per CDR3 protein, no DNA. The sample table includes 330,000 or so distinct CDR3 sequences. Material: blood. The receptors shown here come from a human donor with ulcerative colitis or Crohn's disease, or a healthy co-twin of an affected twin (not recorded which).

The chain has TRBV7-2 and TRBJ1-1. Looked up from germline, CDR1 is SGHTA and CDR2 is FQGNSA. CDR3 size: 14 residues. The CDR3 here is CASSYGGSHTEAFF.

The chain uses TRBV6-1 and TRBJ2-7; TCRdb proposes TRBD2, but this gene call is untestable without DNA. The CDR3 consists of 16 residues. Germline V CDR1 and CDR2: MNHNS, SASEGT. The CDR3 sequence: CASRTSGSPTSYEQYF.

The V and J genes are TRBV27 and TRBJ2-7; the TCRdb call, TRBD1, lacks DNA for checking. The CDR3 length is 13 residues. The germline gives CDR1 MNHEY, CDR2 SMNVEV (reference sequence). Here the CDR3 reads CASSLGPRLRQYF.

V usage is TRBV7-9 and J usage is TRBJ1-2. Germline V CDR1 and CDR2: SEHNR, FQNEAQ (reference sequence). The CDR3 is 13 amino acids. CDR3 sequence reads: CASSLSQSYGYTF.

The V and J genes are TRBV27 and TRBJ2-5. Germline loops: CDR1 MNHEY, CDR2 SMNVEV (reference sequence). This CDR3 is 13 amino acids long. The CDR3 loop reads CASSLGPIETQYF.

The CDR3: CASSDPLSERGADTQYF. V and J are TRBV5-4 and TRBJ2-3; absent DNA, TCRdb's TRBD2 call cannot be checked. CDR1 and CDR2 from the germline V gene are SGHNT and YYREEE (reference sequence). This CDR3 is built from 17 residues.

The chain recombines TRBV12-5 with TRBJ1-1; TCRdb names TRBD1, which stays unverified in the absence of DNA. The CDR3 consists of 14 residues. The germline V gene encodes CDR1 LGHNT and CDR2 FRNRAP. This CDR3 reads CASARTGRDTEAFF.

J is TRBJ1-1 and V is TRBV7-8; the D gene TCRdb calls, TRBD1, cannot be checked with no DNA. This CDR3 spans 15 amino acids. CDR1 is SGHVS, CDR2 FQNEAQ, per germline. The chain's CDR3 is CASSSPGPGGTEAFF.

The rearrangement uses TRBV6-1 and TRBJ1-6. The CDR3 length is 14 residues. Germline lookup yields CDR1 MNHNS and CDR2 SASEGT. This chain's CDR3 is CASRTGSANSPLHF.

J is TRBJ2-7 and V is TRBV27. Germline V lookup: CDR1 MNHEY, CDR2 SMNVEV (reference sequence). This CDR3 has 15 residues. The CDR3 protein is CASSLGMVNTYEQYF.

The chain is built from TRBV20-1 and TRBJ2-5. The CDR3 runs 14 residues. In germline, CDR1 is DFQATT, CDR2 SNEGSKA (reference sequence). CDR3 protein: CSARDLYRRETQYF.

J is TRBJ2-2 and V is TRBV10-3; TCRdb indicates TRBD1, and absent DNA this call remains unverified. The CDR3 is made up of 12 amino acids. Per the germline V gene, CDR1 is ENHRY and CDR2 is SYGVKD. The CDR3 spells CAISEKGEELFF.

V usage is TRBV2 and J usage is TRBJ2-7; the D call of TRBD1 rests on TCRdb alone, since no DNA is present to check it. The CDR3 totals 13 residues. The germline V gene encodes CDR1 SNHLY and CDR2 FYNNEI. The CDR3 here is CASSAGQIWEQYF.

CDR3 in amino acids: CASSVRGTSTDTQYF. J is TRBJ2-3 and V is TRBV7-9; checking the TCRdb D call of TRBD2 is not possible without DNA. The CDR3 is 15 amino acids. Germline V gene sequence: CDR1 SEHNR, CDR2 FQNEAQ (reference sequence).

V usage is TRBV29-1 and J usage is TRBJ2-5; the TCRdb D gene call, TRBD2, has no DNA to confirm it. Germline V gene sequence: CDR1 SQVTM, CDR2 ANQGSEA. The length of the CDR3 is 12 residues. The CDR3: CSVPGLAVTQYF.

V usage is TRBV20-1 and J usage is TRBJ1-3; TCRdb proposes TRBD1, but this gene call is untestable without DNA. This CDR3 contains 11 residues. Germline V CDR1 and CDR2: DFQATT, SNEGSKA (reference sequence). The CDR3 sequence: CSPRSGNTIYF.

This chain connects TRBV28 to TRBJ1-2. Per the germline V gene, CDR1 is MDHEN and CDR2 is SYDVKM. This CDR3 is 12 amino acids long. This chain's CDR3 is CASSLWGFGYTF.

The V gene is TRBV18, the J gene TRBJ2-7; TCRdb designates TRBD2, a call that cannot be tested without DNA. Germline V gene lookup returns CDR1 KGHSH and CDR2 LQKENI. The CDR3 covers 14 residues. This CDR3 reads CASSLLADGGEQYF.